The 9 T cell receptor beta chains given below trace back to one sample, sequenced in a study of PD-1 blockade in classical Hodgkin lymphoma. There was relapse after autologous stem cell transplantation in every patient, and there was variation in brentuximab vedotin exposure. The table came from immunoSEQ multiplex PCR; TCRdb's copy has only in-frame clones and leaves some out. The sample lists 95,000 to 100,000 clones; 85% to 90% were seen once. This material consisted of peripheral blood mononuclear cells (PBMCs), taken before the second cycle of nivolumab. The receptors stem from a human donor with classical Hodgkin lymphoma.

The V call is TRBV6-1, the J call TRBJ2-3; D is unresolved. The ends were cut back, 1 base at V and 4 bases at J, with 12 bases in the middle. CDR3 length: 15 amino acids. Germline V gene data show CDR1 as MNHNS and CDR2 as SASEGT. In nucleotides, the CDR3 is TGTGCCAGCAGTGAAGGGTATCAGTCGCCAGATACGCAGTATTTT. Protein product: CASSEGYQSPDTQYF.

This clone occurred once. The chain links TRBV7-8 to TRBJ2-1, with 8 bases lining up with TRBD1. The germline V gene encodes CDR1 SGHVS and CDR2 FQNEAQ. CDR3 size: 16 residues. The V and J ends lost 1 base and 5 bases, in that order; junction bases with no gene match: 7. The CDR3 bases are TGTGCCAGCAGCTTAGTCTGGCAGGGGGCCAACAATGAGCAGTTCTTC. It specifies CASSLVWQGANNEQFF.

The chain has TRBV7-2 and TRBJ2-7; 10 bases fit TRBD2. V was pared by 1 base and J by 4 bases, with 7 bases of the junction left unmatched. CDR3 size: 16 residues. CDR1 and CDR2 (germline): SGHTA, FQGNSA. CDR3 protein: CASSLEASGGLYEQYF. Written as DNA, the CDR3 is TGTGCCAGCAGCTTAGAGGCTAGCGGGGGACTATACGAGCAGTACTTC.

The chain uses TRBV14 and TRBJ2-1, with 13 nucleotides matching TRBD2. The V and J ends lost 3 bases and 16 bases, in that order; junction bases with no gene match: 6. This CDR3 is 13 amino acids long. Germline CDR1 and CDR2: SGHDN and FVKESK. Here the CDR3 reads CASSQIGTSGKFF. For the CDR3, the DNA is TGTGCCAGCAGCCAGATTGGGACTAGCGGGAAATTCTTC. The full variable domain, rest sourced from reference TRBV14 and TRBJ2-1, is EAGVTQFPSHSVIEKGQTVTLRCDPISGHDNLYWYRRVMGKEIKFLLHFVKESKQDESGMPNNRFLAERTGGTYSTLKVQPAELEDSGVYFCASSQIGTSGKFFGPGTRLTVL.

The chain joins TRBV27 to TRBJ1-5, with 8 bases matching TRBD1. The V gene end was trimmed by 7 bases and the J gene end by 5 bases; junction bases not matched to a gene: 1. Germline V gene data show CDR1 as MNHEY and CDR2 as SMNVEV (reference sequence). The length of the CDR3 is 12 residues. CDR3 DNA: TGTGCCAGCAAGACAGGGGATCAGCCCCAGCATTTT. This sequence encodes CASKTGDQPQHF.

This clone has a handful of counts. The rearrangement uses TRBV5-1 and TRBJ1-2; no clear D gene. CDR1 is SGHRS, CDR2 YFSETQ, per germline. The CDR3 is 15 amino acids. With 1 base removed from V and 8 bases from J, the gap between germline ends came to 18 bases. CDR3 sequence (DNA): TGCGCCAGCAGCTTGAATGGCGCCGGTCATCGGGGCTACACCTTC. Translating it yields CASSLNGAGHRGYTF.

The rearrangement joins TRBV14 to TRBJ2-3, with D perhaps matching TRBD1 (6 bases). CDR1 is SGHDN and CDR2 is FVKESK in the germline V gene. V was trimmed by 7 bases and J by 3 bases, leaving 17 bases between them. The CDR3 spans 15 residues. This CDR3 is CASTGSNRETDTQYF. The CDR3 bases are TGTGCCAGCACTGGGTCCAACAGGGAAACAGATACGCAGTATTTT.

This chain connects TRBV9 to TRBJ1-4, with D possibly being TRBD1 (6 bases). Trimming took off 3 bases at V and 2 bases at J, with 14 bases between the two ends. The CDR3 extends over 16 amino acids. CDR1 SGDLS and CDR2 YYNGEE come from the germline V gene. Here the CDR3 DNA reads TGTGCCAGCAGCGGGGGACCGGGGGGCACTAATGAAAAACTGTTTTTT. Translated: CASSGGPGGTNEKLFF.

The V and J genes are TRBV23-1 and TRBJ1-1, with a weak D call TRBD1 (6 bases). TRBV23-1 is annotated as an ORF whose role is uncertain. The CDR3 contains 15 residues. The V end lost 3 bases, the J end lost 2 bases, and 13 bases lay between the germline ends. The CDR3 DNA reads as TGCGCCAGCAGTCAGCAAACAGGGCAAAACACTGAAGCTTTCTTT. It yields the protein CASSQQTGQNTEAFF.